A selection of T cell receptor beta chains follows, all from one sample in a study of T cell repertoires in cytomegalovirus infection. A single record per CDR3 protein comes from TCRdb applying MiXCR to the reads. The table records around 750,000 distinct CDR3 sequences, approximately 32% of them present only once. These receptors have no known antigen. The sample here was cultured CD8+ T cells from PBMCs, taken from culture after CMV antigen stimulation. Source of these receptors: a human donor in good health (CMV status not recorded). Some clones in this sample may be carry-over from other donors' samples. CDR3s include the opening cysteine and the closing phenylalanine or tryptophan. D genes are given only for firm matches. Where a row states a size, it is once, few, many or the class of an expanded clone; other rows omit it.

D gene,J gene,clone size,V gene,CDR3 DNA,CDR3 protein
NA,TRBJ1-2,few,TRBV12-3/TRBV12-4,TGTGCCAGCAGATACGGGACCTTCTATGGCTACACCTTC,CASRYGTFYGYTF
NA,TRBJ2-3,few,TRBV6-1,TGTGCCAGCAGTGAAATGACCCACACAGATACGCAGTATTTT,CASSEMTHTDTQYF
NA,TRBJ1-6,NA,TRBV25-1,TGTGCCAGCAGTGACCGAATCCAAGGAGGTTCACCCCTCCACTTT,CASSDRIQGGSPLHF
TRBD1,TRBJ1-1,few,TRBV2,TGTGCCAGCAGTGTCGAGGGGGCGGAAACTGAAGCTTTCTTT,CASSVEGAETEAFF
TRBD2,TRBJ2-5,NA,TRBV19,TGTGCCAGTAGCAATTGGACTAGCCAGGAGACCCAGTACTTC,CASSNWTSQETQYF
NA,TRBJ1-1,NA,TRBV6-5,TGTGCCAGCAGTTACTCAGGGGCAGGGGAACTGAACACTGAAGCTTTCTTT,CASSYSGAGELNTEAFF
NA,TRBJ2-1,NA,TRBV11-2,TGTGCCAGCAGCACCTGGGTCCCAAACTCCTACAATGAGCAGTTCTTC,CASSTWVPNSYNEQFF
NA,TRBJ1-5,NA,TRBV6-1,TGTGCCACCCGAGGCAATCAGCCCCAGCATTTT,CATRGNQPQHF
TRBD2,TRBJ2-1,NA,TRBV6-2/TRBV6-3,TGTGCCAGCAGTTACTCGGTGACTAGCGGGGCCTATGAGCAGTTCTTC,CASSYSVTSGAYEQFF
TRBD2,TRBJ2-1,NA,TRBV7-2,TGTGCCAGCAGCTTAAGACTAGCGGGTCTCAATGAGCAGTTCTTC,CASSLRLAGLNEQFF
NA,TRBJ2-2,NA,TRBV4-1,TGCGCCAGCAGCCAAGATCGCACAGGCGAAGGGGAGCTGTTTTTT,CASSQDRTGEGELFF
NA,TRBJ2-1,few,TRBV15,TGTGCCACCAGTCGGCGCGGCGACCCCCGCGATGAGCAGTTCTTC,CATSRRGDPRDEQFF
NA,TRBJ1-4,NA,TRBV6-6,TGTGCCAGCAGTTACTGGGATCTTGGGGGTACAACTAATGAAAAACTGTTTTTT,CASSYWDLGGTTNEKLFF
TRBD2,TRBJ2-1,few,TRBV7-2,TGTGCCAGCAGCCGAACCGGGACTAGCGGGGCAACGGAGCAGTTCTTC,CASSRTGTSGATEQFF
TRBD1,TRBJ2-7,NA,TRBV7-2,TGTGCCAGCAGCTCAGGGACAGTAGGTCCGTACGAGCAGTACTTC,CASSSGTVGPYEQYF
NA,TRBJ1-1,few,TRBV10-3,TGTGCCATCAGTGAGTTCGACACTTCCTCCGCTGAAGCTTTCTTT,CAISEFDTSSAEAFF
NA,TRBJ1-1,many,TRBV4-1,TGTGCCAGCAGCCAGGGGACTGAAGCTTTCTTT,CASSQGTEAFF
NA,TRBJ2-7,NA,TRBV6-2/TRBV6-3,TGTGCCAGCAGTTTCGCCGGGACTTCCTACGAGCAGTACTTC,CASSFAGTSYEQYF
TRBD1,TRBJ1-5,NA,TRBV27,TGTGCCAGCAGTCCCAGAGACAGGGGAGGTCAGCCCCAGCATTTT,CASSPRDRGGQPQHF
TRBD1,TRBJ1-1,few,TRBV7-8,TGTGCCAGCAGCTGGCCGGGGGACAGGGGTTTGAATGAAGCTTTCTTT,CASSWPGDRGLNEAFF
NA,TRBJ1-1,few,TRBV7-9,TGTGCCAGCAGCTTACCTAGAAGAAACACTGAAGCTTTCTTT,CASSLPRRNTEAFF
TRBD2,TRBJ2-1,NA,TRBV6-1,TGTGCCAGCAGTTACAAGAGCGGGGGCAATGAGCAGTTCTTC,CASSYKSGGNEQFF
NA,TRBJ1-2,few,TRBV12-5,TGTGCTAGTGGTTTGGTGGACACCTCCGGCTACACCTTC,CASGLVDTSGYTF
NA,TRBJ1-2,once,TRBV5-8,TGTGCCAGCTGCGCCGGGGAGCGGTTCCCCTGCTATGGCTACACCTTC,CASCAGERFPCYGYTF
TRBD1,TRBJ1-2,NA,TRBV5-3,TGTGCCAGCAGCTTGGACAGGGACTCCTATGGCTACACCTTC,CASSLDRDSYGYTF
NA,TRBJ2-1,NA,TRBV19,TGTGCCAGCGAGGGGGGGGGCGCCTACAATGAGCAGTTCTTC,CASEGGGAYNEQFF
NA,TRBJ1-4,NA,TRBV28,TGTGCCAGCAGTTGGGGGGTTGAGAGGGCAGAAGAAAAACTGTTTTTT,CASSWGVERAEEKLFF
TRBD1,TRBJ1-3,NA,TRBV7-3,TGTGCCAGCAGTGACCCGACAGGGAGCTCTGGAAACACCATATATTTT,CASSDPTGSSGNTIYF
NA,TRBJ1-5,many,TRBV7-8,TGTGCCAGCAGCCCCACACGGGGGTCTTATAGCAATCAGCCCCAGCATTTT,CASSPTRGSYSNQPQHF
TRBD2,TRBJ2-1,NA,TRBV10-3,TGTGCCATCAGTGAGTCAGGTCGGATTTTTAGCGGGGCCTACAATGAGCAGTTCTTC,CAISESGRIFSGAYNEQFF
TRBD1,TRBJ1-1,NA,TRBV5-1,TGCGCCAGCAGCCAAAGGACAGGGCCAACGAACACTGAAGCTTTCTTT,CASSQRTGPTNTEAFF
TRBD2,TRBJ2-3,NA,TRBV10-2,TGCGCCAGCTGTGAGACTAGCGGGTACACAGATACGCAGTATTTT,CASCETSGYTDTQYF
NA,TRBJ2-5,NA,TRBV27,TGTGCCAGCAGTTTATTCCTGAAAGAGACCCAGTACTTC,CASSLFLKETQYF
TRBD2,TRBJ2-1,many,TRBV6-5,TGTGCCAGCAGTTACCCGGGACTAGCGGGGCTTCCTGGGAATGAGCAGTTCTTC,CASSYPGLAGLPGNEQFF
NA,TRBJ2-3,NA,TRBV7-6,TGTGCCAGCAGCCAAGCAGGGGTAGAATTAAATACGCAGTATTTT,CASSQAGVELNTQYF
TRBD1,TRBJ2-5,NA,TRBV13,TGTGCCAGCAGCCTTGGGACAGGGGGCGAACAAGAGACCCAGTACTTC,CASSLGTGGEQETQYF
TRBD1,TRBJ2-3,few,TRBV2,TGTGCCAGCACTCGAGGGGGGACAGGCCGGGATACGCAGTATTTT,CASTRGGTGRDTQYF
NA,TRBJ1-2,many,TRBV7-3,TGTGCCAGCAGCTTTCGGGCGATCGACTATGGCTACACCTTC,CASSFRAIDYGYTF
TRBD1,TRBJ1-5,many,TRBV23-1,TGCGCCAGCAGTCAACCGGGACAGTTTAAGCCCCAGCATTTT,CASSQPGQFKPQHF
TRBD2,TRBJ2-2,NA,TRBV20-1,TGCAGTGCTAGAGGTATTCCACTGACTAGCGCTGACACCGGGGAGCTGTTTTTT,CSARGIPLTSADTGELFF
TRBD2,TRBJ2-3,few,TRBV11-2,TGTGCCAGCAGCCAAGGGAAGACTAGCGGGGGCACAGATACGCAGTATTTT,CASSQGKTSGGTDTQYF
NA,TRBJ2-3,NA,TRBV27,TGTGCCAGCAGTTTTGTACCCCCAGATACGCAGTATTTT,CASSFVPPDTQYF
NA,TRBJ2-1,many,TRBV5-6,TGTGCCAGCAGCTCGGGACGGCCGAGCAATGAGCAGTTCTTC,CASSSGRPSNEQFF
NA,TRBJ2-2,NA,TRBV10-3,TGTGCCATCAGGACGGGGCTACCCGACGCCCGGACCGGGGAGCTGTTTTTT,CAIRTGLPDARTGELFF
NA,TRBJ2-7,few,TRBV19,TGTGCCAGTAGTATAACCAGATACTCCTACGAGCAGTACTTC,CASSITRYSYEQYF
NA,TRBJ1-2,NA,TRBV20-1,TGCAGTGCTAGAGAACGGGGGTATGGCTACACCTTC,CSARERGYGYTF
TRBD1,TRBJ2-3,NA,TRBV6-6,TGTGCCGTACGGGACAGGGGAGGCACAGATACGCAGTATTTT,CAVRDRGGTDTQYF
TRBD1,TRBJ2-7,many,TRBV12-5,TGTGCTAGTGGTTTGCCCCGGGACAGGGGCGACTACGAGCAGTACTTC,CASGLPRDRGDYEQYF
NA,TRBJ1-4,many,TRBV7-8,TGTGCCAGCAGCCTACTCAGGGGAGGGAGAGAAAAACTGTTTTTT,CASSLLRGGREKLFF
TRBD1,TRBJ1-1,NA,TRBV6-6,TGTGCCAGCAGTTACCGCATCCCGGGACAGGGAATGAACACTGAAGCTTTCTTT,CASSYRIPGQGMNTEAFF
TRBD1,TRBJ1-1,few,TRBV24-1,TGTGCCACCAGTCGAACTAGGACAGGTCCGAAGACTGAAGCTTTCTTT,CATSRTRTGPKTEAFF
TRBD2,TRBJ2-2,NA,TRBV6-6,TGTGCCAGCAGTCCCGGAAGGGCGAGCGGGGGGACCGCGATTGAGCTGTTTTTT,CASSPGRASGGTAIELFF
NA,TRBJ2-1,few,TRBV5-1,TGCGCCAGCAGCTTACTCGGCAGGGTTACCTTAAACTCCTACAATGAGCAGTTCTTC,CASSLLGRVTLNSYNEQFF